Presented here are 14 T cell receptor beta chains from one specimen sequenced in a study of vaccination effects on CD4 cells after COVID-19. Peptide-pool stimulation followed by sequencing identified expanded antigen-specific CD4+ clonotypes in the ViraFEST assay. The culture ran for roughly 10 days before CD4+ T cells were isolated. Among the vaccine recipients, none had a prior SARS-CoV-2 infection, and nucleocapsid antibodies were negative. Which antigens these TCRs recognize remains unknown. Only in-frame clones appear in the TCRdb table, and some are missing; sequencing was by immunoSEQ multiplex PCR. This sample carries some 68,000 clones, approximately 79% of them seen once, and the ten largest clones take about 4%. The source was CD4+ T cells from PBMCs cultured with HCoV-OC43 spike peptides, collected before COVID-19 vaccination. Subset denoted: HCoV-OC43 spike overlapping peptide pool stimulation. Receptor source: a human donor who received a COVID-19 vaccine.

The CDR3 nucleotides are TGCGCCAGCAGCCAAGATTGGGTCTTAAGGGATAGCAATCAGCCCCAGCATTTT. It specifies CASSQDWVLRDSNQPQHF. V usage is TRBV4-3 and J usage is TRBJ1-5, with D unresolved. Germline CDR1 reads LGHNA; CDR2 reads YSLEER. The ends were cut back, 0 bases at V and 0 bases at J, with 15 bases in the middle. The CDR3 consists of 18 residues.

The table lists this clone with a few counts. The chain is built from TRBV6-5 and TRBJ2-1; maybe TRBD1 (5 bases). V was cut by 6 bases and J by 4 bases, with 10 bases left in between. The germline V gene encodes CDR1 MNHEY and CDR2 SVGAGI. The CDR3 consists of 13 residues. The chain's CDR3 is CASRQQGYNEQFF. In DNA form, the CDR3 reads TGTGCCAGCAGACAGCAGGGTTACAATGAGCAGTTCTTC.

In this sample, this clone is large (0.1 to 1%). The chain combines TRBV11-2 with TRBJ2-7; 7 bases align to TRBD1. Per germline, CDR1 SGHAT and CDR2 FQNNGV. This CDR3 comprises 15 residues. The J segment lost 1 base and the V segment lost 0 bases, leaving 3 bases of the junction unmatched. This CDR3 reads CASSLEGRGSYEQYV. In nucleotides, the CDR3 is TGTGCCAGCAGCTTAGAGGGCAGGGGGTCCTACGAGCAGTACGTC.

This sequence joins TRBV5-8 and TRBJ1-4; TRBD1 aligns across 8 bases. Unmatched junction bases numbered 5, after V lost 3 bases and J lost 4 bases. The CDR3 spans 15 residues. From germline, CDR1 is SGHTS and CDR2 YDEGEE. CDR3 region: CASSSWTGFNEKLFF. CDR3 sequence (DNA): TGTGCCAGCAGCTCCTGGACAGGGTTTAATGAAAAACTGTTTTTT.

This clone has more than one count but fewer than ten. The chain uses TRBV24-1 and TRBJ2-1, with 8 nucleotides matching TRBD1. Germline loops: CDR1 KGHDR, CDR2 SFDVKD. Losses at the gene ends were 5 bases for V and 6 bases for J; bases not matched to a gene: 5. CDR3 length equals 14 residues. CDR3 coding DNA: TGTGCCACCAGTGCAGGGGGCATCCCCAATGAGCAGTTCTTC. Its protein product is CATSAGGIPNEQFF.

The CDR3 region is CASSQEERGNSPLHF. The CDR3 bases are TGTGCCAGCAGCCAAGAGGAGAGGGGGAATTCACCCCTCCACTTT. V is TRBV3-1 (or the pseudogene TRBV3-2) and J is TRBJ1-6; TRBD1 is a possible D gene (6 bases). The germline V and J ends were trimmed by 0 bases and 7 bases, with 10 bases remaining between them. The CDR3 spans 15 residues. The germline CDR1 and CDR2 sequences are LGHDT and YNNKEL (reference sequence).

The chain couples TRBV2 to TRBJ1-2; D is unresolved. CDR1 and CDR2 from the germline V gene are SNHLY and FYNNEI. Trimming removed 3 bases from V and 8 bases from J, with 13 bases in between. This CDR3 spans 13 amino acids. DNA of the CDR3: TGTGCCAGCAGTGATTTGGTAACGGGAGGCTACACCTTC. Its translation is CASSDLVTGGYTF.

This clone was counted between two and nine times. V usage is TRBV2 and J usage is TRBJ1-2; no definite D call. CDR3 length equals 13 residues. The V end lost 7 bases, the J end lost 8 bases, and 17 bases lay between the germline ends. CDR1 and CDR2 from the germline V gene are SNHLY and FYNNEI. The CDR3 reads CASNRQALEGYTF. DNA of the CDR3: TGTGCCAGCAATAGGCAGGCCCTGGAGGGCTACACCTTC.

This clone has only one observation. The chain has TRBV7-2 and TRBJ2-5, with D perhaps matching TRBD1 (6 bases). The CDR3 sequence is 13 residues long. Trimming took off 5 bases at V and 5 bases at J, with 12 bases between the two ends. Germline CDR1 SGHTA, CDR2 FQGNSA. The CDR3 region is CASSLGQGETQYF. Here the CDR3 DNA reads TGTGCCAGCAGCCTGGGGCAGGGGGAGACCCAGTACTTC.

V gene TRBV7-3 combines with J gene TRBJ2-5; 7 bases are shared with TRBD2. Germline V gene lookup returns CDR1 SGHTA and CDR2 FQGTGA. V gave up 2 bases and J gave up 2 bases; unmatched junction bases: 11. The CDR3 is 17 residues long. The CDR3 coding sequence is TGTGCCAGCAGCTTAGGCTTGAGGGGCGGGGGACAAGAGACCCAGTACTTC. Encoded protein: CASSLGLRGGGQETQYF.

The chain joins TRBV5-1 to TRBJ2-3; 7 bases are a match to TRBD1. The CDR3 spans 17 residues. Trimming removed 2 bases from V and 0 bases from J; junction bases left unmatched: 9. The germline V gene has CDR1 SGHRS and CDR2 YFSETQ. CDR3 protein: CASSLGKGAASTDTQYF. CDR3 in DNA: TGCGCCAGCAGCTTAGGCAAGGGGGCGGCTAGCACAGATACGCAGTATTTT.

The rearrangement joins TRBV7-2 to TRBJ2-1; 9 bases are a match to TRBD2. J lost 4 bases, V lost 2 bases, and 12 bases had no gene match. CDR3 length: 18 residues. From germline, CDR1 is SGHTA and CDR2 FQGNSA. Here the CDR3 reads CASSLFFSGGGAYNEQFF. DNA for the CDR3: TGTGCCAGCAGCTTATTTTTTTCTGGCGGGGGGGCGTACAATGAGCAGTTCTTC.

The chain couples TRBV9 to TRBJ2-3, with D hard to call. Trimming left V 3 bases short and J 0 bases short, with 8 bases between. The CDR3 covers 14 residues. The V gene's germline CDR1 is SGDLS and CDR2 YYNGEE. As DNA, the CDR3 is TGTGCCAGCAGCGAGCCCCTGAGCACAGATACGCAGTATTTT. Amino acid sequence: CASSEPLSTDTQYF.

The rearrangement joins TRBV25-1 to TRBJ1-2; TRBD1 agrees at 8 bases. Germline CDR1 reads MGHDK; CDR2 reads SYGVNS. The CDR3 runs 13 residues. J gave up 5 bases and V 3 bases, and 2 bases lay outside the gene matches. The CDR3 is CASSDRGLYGYTF. DNA for the CDR3: TGTGCCAGCAGTGACAGGGGGCTTTATGGCTACACCTTC.